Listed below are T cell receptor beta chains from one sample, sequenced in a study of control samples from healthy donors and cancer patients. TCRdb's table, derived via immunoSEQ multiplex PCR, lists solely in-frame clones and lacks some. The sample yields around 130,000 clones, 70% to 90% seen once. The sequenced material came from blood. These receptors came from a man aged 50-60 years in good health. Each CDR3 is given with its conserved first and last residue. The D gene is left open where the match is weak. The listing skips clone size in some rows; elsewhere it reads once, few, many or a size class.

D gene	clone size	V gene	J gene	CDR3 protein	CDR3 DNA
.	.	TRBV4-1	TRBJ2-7	CASSQDSSDYYEQYF	TGCGCCAGCAGCCAAGACTCTTCCGATTACTACGAGCAGTACTTC
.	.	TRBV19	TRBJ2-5	CASSISGAQETQYF	TGTGCCAGTAGTATATCGGGGGCCCAAGAGACCCAGTACTTC
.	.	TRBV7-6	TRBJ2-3	CASSPSQSATDTQYF	TGTGCCAGCAGCCCATCGCAGTCTGCCACAGATACGCAGTATTTT
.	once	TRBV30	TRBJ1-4	CAWSPGIYNEKLFF	TGTGCCTGGAGTCCCGGGATCTATAATGAAAAACTGTTTTTT
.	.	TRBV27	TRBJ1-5	CASSPARNQPQHF	TGTGCCAGCAGTCCCGCGAGGAATCAGCCCCAGCATTTT
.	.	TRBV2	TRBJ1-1	CASRGLQDIQVNTEAFF	TGTGCCAGCAGGGGCCTACAGGACATCCAAGTGAACACTGAAGCTTTCTTT
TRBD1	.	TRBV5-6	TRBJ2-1	CASSLFRGGGQGARNEQFF	TGTGCCAGCAGCTTGTTTAGGGGTGGGGGACAGGGGGCGAGGAATGAGCAGTTCTTC
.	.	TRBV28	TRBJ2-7	CASSPGYEQYF	TGTGCCAGCAGTCCGGGCTACGAGCAGTACTTC
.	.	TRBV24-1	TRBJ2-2	CATSDAGTPGGELFF	TGTGCCACCAGTGATGCCGGGACTCCAGGAGGGGAGCTGTTTTTT
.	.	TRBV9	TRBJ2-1	CASSDDSPYNEQFF	TGTGCCAGCAGCGATGACAGCCCCTACAATGAGCAGTTCTTC
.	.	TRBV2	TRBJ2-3	CASRGRVTDTQYF	TGTGCCAGCAGGGGCAGAGTCACAGATACGCAGTATTTT
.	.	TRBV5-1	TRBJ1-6	CASSFTGTEYNSPLHF	TGCGCCAGCAGCTTTACAGGGACCGAGTATAATTCACCCCTCCACTTT
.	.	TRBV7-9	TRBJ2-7	CASSQDGRGAGEQYF	TGTGCCAGCAGCCAAGACGGTCGGGGGGCTGGCGAGCAGTACTTC
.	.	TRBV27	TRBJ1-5	CASSLPGRGQPQHF	TGTGCCAGCAGTTTACCCGGACGCGGACAGCCCCAGCATTTT
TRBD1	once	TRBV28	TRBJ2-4	CASRPDRAAKNIQYF	TGTGCCAGCAGACCGGACAGGGCTGCCAAAAACATTCAGTACTTC
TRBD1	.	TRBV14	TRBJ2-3	CASSFRLYRGTDTQYF	TGTGCCAGCAGTTTCAGGTTATACAGGGGGACAGATACGCAGTATTTT
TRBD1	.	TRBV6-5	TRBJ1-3	CASSFSGTGTGNTIYF	TGTGCCAGCAGTTTTTCCGGGACAGGGACTGGAAACACCATATATTTT
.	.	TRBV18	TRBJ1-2	CASSPGGSGYGYTF	TGTGCCAGCTCACCAGGCGGGTCTGGCTATGGCTACACCTTC
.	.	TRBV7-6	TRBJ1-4	CASSLVSMTNEKLFF	TGTGCCAGCAGCTTAGTTTCGATGACTAATGAAAAACTGTTTTTT
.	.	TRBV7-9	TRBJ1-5	CASSTGGVDQPQHF	TGTGCCAGCAGCACCGGAGGGGTTGATCAGCCCCAGCATTTT
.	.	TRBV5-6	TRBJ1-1	CASSPFGGTNTEAFF	TGTGCCAGCAGCCCGTTCGGGGGCACGAACACTGAAGCTTTCTTT
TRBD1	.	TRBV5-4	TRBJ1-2	CASSLDYWTGHNNYGYTF	TGTGCCAGCAGTCTCGATTATTGGACAGGACACAATAACTATGGCTACACCTTC
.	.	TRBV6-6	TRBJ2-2	CASSYRQSTGELFF	TGTGCCAGCAGTTACCGACAGAGCACCGGGGAGCTGTTTTTT
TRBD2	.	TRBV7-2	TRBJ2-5	CASSLGLAGGPETQYF	TGTGCCAGCAGCTTGGGACTAGCGGGGGGGCCAGAGACCCAGTACTTC
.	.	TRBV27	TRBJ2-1	CASSPIGGVYNEQFF	TGTGCCAGCAGCCCGATTGGGGGAGTATACAATGAGCAGTTCTTC
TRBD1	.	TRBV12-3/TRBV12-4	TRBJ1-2	CASGGQSYGYTF	TGTGCCAGCGGGGGACAGAGCTATGGCTACACCTTC
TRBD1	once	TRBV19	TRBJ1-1	CASSIPGQGGTEAFF	TGTGCCAGTAGTATACCGGGACAGGGGGGGACTGAAGCTTTCTTT
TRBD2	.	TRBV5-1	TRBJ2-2	CASIVAGTLNTGELFF	TGCGCCAGCATCGTAGCGGGGACCCTGAACACCGGGGAGCTGTTTTTT